This entry concerns a single TCR beta chain. Its antigen remains unknown. The V and J ends lost 3 bases and 2 bases respectively, with 5 bases between them. The CDR3 consists of 11 residues. Germline V CDR1 and CDR2: DFQATT, SNEGSKA (reference sequence). The entry originates in a study of cytomegalovirus exposure and HLA in healthy donors. For the study at large: A later analysis reported the 90 to 150 validation repertoires used the same platform as the roughly 700 first-cohort repertoires.

The repertoire was sequenced with immunoSEQ multiplex PCR; TCRdb's copy has only in-frame clones and lacks some. The sample includes roughly 120,000 clones, roughly 90% of them seen just once. From the 120-subject validation cohort, which was separate from the roughly 690-subject first cohort, the donors were drawn. Study outcomes and limitations: Many donors carried some public TCRs, although rarity characterized most TCR sequences. First-cohort TCR clusters tended to co-occur in the approximately 120 validation repertoires, a later analysis found.

V is TRBV20-1 and J is TRBJ2-7; D is ambiguous. Sequenced sample: PBMCs. The origin of this receptor is a young woman in good health and CMV-seronegative. The CDR3 DNA reads as TGCAGTGCTAGGGCAACCTACGAGCAGTACTTC. Translation gives CSARATYEQYF.